This is a list of T cell receptor beta chains from one sample in a study of T cell responses to AZD1222 COVID-19 vaccine. Measured with immunoSEQ multiplex PCR; TCRdb has only the in-frame clones, and not every one. The repertoire has fewer than 150,000 clones, roughly 87% of them found once; the top ten carry 4.5% to 7%. Source: peripheral blood, taken 28 days after the second AZD1222 dose. The receptors stem from an adult who received the AZD1222 COVID-19 vaccine. Both conserved end residues are part of each CDR3. D genes are given only for firm matches. Not all rows give a size; the values are once, few, many and, for expanded clones, a class.

V gene: TRBV30
CDR3 length: 14
clone size: .
D gene: .
J gene: TRBJ1-2
CDR3 protein: CAWSVDHYNYGYTF
CDR3 DNA: TGTGCCTGGAGTGTGGATCACTATAACTATGGCTACACCTTC

V gene: TRBV2
CDR3 length: 13
clone size: .
D gene: .
J gene: TRBJ1-2
CDR3 protein: CASRGGGNYGYTF
CDR3 DNA: TGTGCCAGCAGGGGGGGCGGGAACTATGGCTACACCTTC

V gene: TRBV27
CDR3 length: 16
clone size: .
D gene: .
J gene: TRBJ2-4
CDR3 protein: CASSFLPPGRENIQYF
CDR3 DNA: TGTGCCAGCAGTTTTCTACCCCCGGGACGGGAAAACATTCAGTACTTC

V gene: TRBV3-1/TRBV3-2
CDR3 length: 11
clone size: .
D gene: .
J gene: TRBJ2-7
CDR3 protein: CASSQSYEQYF
CDR3 DNA: TGTGCCAGCAGCCAATCCTACGAGCAGTACTTC

V gene: TRBV29-1
CDR3 length: 12
clone size: .
D gene: TRBD1
J gene: TRBJ2-7
CDR3 protein: CSVGQGHSEQYF
CDR3 DNA: TGCAGCGTCGGACAGGGGCACAGCGAGCAGTACTTC

V gene: TRBV3-1/TRBV3-2
CDR3 length: 14
clone size: .
D gene: TRBD1
J gene: TRBJ1-2
CDR3 protein: CASSQEGTVYGYTF
CDR3 DNA: TGTGCCAGCAGCCAAGAAGGGACAGTCTATGGCTACACCTTC

V gene: TRBV6-1
CDR3 length: 12
clone size: once
D gene: .
J gene: TRBJ2-3
CDR3 protein: CASSEGGRPQYF
CDR3 DNA: TGTGCCAGCAGTGAAGGAGGACGGCCGCAGTATTTT

V gene: TRBV27
CDR3 length: 13
clone size: .
D gene: .
J gene: TRBJ1-2
CDR3 protein: CASSSQEDYGYTF
CDR3 DNA: TGTGCCAGCAGTTCTCAGGAGGACTATGGCTACACCTTC

V gene: TRBV23-1
CDR3 length: 15
clone size: few
D gene: TRBD1
J gene: TRBJ1-2
CDR3 protein: CASSLVEGGNYGYTF
CDR3 DNA: TGCGCCAGCAGCCTAGTCGAAGGGGGCAATTATGGCTACACCTTC

V gene: TRBV6-2/TRBV6-3
CDR3 length: 13
clone size: .
D gene: .
J gene: TRBJ1-4
CDR3 protein: CASSYSRSEKLFF
CDR3 DNA: TGTGCCAGCAGTTACTCGAGATCTGAAAAACTGTTTTTT

V gene: TRBV6-6
CDR3 length: 15
clone size: .
D gene: .
J gene: TRBJ1-3
CDR3 protein: CASSYSGVSGNTIYF
CDR3 DNA: TGTGCCAGCAGTTACTCGGGGGTCTCTGGAAACACCATATATTTT

V gene: TRBV7-6
CDR3 length: 15
clone size: .
D gene: TRBD2
J gene: TRBJ2-7
CDR3 protein: CASSDLAGVTYEQYF
CDR3 DNA: TGTGCCAGCAGTGACCTAGCGGGGGTTACCTACGAGCAGTACTTC

V gene: TRBV6-5
CDR3 length: 13
clone size: .
D gene: TRBD1
J gene: TRBJ2-1
CDR3 protein: CASSLTGGNEQFF
CDR3 DNA: TGTGCCAGCAGTTTGACAGGGGGCAATGAGCAGTTCTTC

V gene: TRBV11-2
CDR3 length: 15
clone size: .
D gene: .
J gene: TRBJ2-5
CDR3 protein: CASSAHRLGGETQYF
CDR3 DNA: TGTGCCAGCAGCGCCCACCGTCTGGGTGGGGAGACCCAGTACTTC

V gene: TRBV5-1
CDR3 length: 13
clone size: .
D gene: .
J gene: TRBJ1-1
CDR3 protein: CASSRQRNTEAFF
CDR3 DNA: TGCGCCAGCAGCCGACAGAGAAACACTGAAGCTTTCTTT

V gene: TRBV7-9
CDR3 length: 15
clone size: .
D gene: TRBD2
J gene: TRBJ2-1
CDR3 protein: CASSWGTSGHNEQFF
CDR3 DNA: TGTGCCAGCAGCTGGGGGACTAGCGGGCACAATGAGCAGTTCTTC

V gene: TRBV28
CDR3 length: 12
clone size: .
D gene: .
J gene: TRBJ2-7
CDR3 protein: CASTGASYEQYF
CDR3 DNA: TGTGCCAGCACCGGCGCCTCCTACGAGCAGTACTTC

V gene: TRBV5-1
CDR3 length: 13
clone size: .
D gene: .
J gene: TRBJ1-5
CDR3 protein: CASSPAGNQPQHF
CDR3 DNA: TGCGCCAGCAGCCCCGCCGGCAATCAGCCCCAGCATTTT

V gene: TRBV4-2
CDR3 length: 15
clone size: .
D gene: TRBD2
J gene: TRBJ2-7
CDR3 protein: CASSQGLSGSDEQYF
CDR3 DNA: TGTGCCAGCAGCCAAGGTCTTAGCGGGAGCGACGAGCAGTACTTC

V gene: TRBV28
CDR3 length: 16
clone size: .
D gene: TRBD1
J gene: TRBJ2-2
CDR3 protein: CASSLFGTANTGELFF
CDR3 DNA: TGTGCCAGCAGTTTATTTGGGACAGCGAACACCGGGGAGCTGTTTTTT

V gene: TRBV7-9
CDR3 length: 11
clone size: .
D gene: .
J gene: TRBJ2-1
CDR3 protein: CASRGNVEQFF
CDR3 DNA: TGTGCCAGCAGGGGGAATGTTGAGCAGTTCTTC

V gene: TRBV2
CDR3 length: 14
clone size: .
D gene: .
J gene: TRBJ2-1
CDR3 protein: CASRLFGYDNEQFF
CDR3 DNA: TGTGCCAGCAGGTTATTTGGATATGACAATGAGCAGTTCTTC

V gene: TRBV6-5
CDR3 length: 14
clone size: .
D gene: .
J gene: TRBJ2-7
CDR3 protein: CASTEGLLSYEQYF
CDR3 DNA: TGTGCCAGCACCGAAGGGCTTTTGAGCTACGAGCAGTACTTC

V gene: TRBV5-1
CDR3 length: 16
clone size: .
D gene: TRBD2
J gene: TRBJ2-3
CDR3 protein: CASSLGASGSTDTQYF
CDR3 DNA: TGCGCCAGCAGCTTGGGGGCTAGCGGTAGCACAGATACGCAGTATTTT

V gene: TRBV5-1
CDR3 length: 15
clone size: .
D gene: TRBD1
J gene: TRBJ1-5
CDR3 protein: CASSAGPGQDQPQHF
CDR3 DNA: TGCGCCAGCAGCGCCGGCCCGGGACAGGATCAGCCCCAGCATTTT

V gene: TRBV7-9
CDR3 length: 12
clone size: .
D gene: .
J gene: TRBJ1-2
CDR3 protein: CASSPDFYGYTF
CDR3 DNA: TGTGCCAGCAGCCCCGATTTCTATGGCTACACCTTC

V gene: TRBV5-1
CDR3 length: 17
clone size: .
D gene: TRBD2
J gene: TRBJ2-5
CDR3 protein: CASSTGLAGGYQETQYF
CDR3 DNA: TGCGCCAGCAGCACCGGACTAGCGGGTGGGTACCAAGAGACCCAGTACTTC

V gene: TRBV6-5
CDR3 length: 15
clone size: .
D gene: .
J gene: TRBJ1-1
CDR3 protein: CASSSRQGVNTEAFF
CDR3 DNA: TGTGCCAGCAGTTCCCGCCAGGGAGTGAACACTGAAGCTTTCTTT

V gene: TRBV5-1
CDR3 length: 16
clone size: .
D gene: .
J gene: TRBJ2-1
CDR3 protein: CASSSTTGHGYNEQFF
CDR3 DNA: TGCGCCAGCAGCTCGACGACAGGCCACGGCTACAATGAGCAGTTCTTC

V gene: TRBV6-5
CDR3 length: 15
clone size: .
D gene: .
J gene: TRBJ1-3
CDR3 protein: CASSKTTGIGNTIYF
CDR3 DNA: TGTGCCAGCAGTAAAACAACAGGGATCGGAAACACCATATATTTT

V gene: TRBV12-3/TRBV12-4
CDR3 length: 12
clone size: .
D gene: .
J gene: TRBJ2-1
CDR3 protein: CASTNGNNEQFF
CDR3 DNA: TGTGCCAGCACAAATGGAAACAATGAGCAGTTCTTC

V gene: TRBV9
CDR3 length: 14
clone size: .
D gene: .
J gene: TRBJ2-7
CDR3 protein: CASSVDALLGEQYF
CDR3 DNA: TGTGCCAGCAGCGTAGATGCCTTACTTGGCGAGCAGTACTTC

V gene: TRBV20-1
CDR3 length: 14
clone size: .
D gene: .
J gene: TRBJ2-1
CDR3 protein: CSASVGSSYNEQFF
CDR3 DNA: TGCAGTGCTAGTGTGGGAAGCTCCTACAATGAGCAGTTCTTC

V gene: TRBV6-1
CDR3 length: 13
clone size: .
D gene: .
J gene: TRBJ1-2
CDR3 protein: CASSEAESYGYTF
CDR3 DNA: TGTGCCAGCAGTGAAGCGGAGAGCTATGGCTACACCTTC

V gene: TRBV7-2
CDR3 length: 14
clone size: .
D gene: .
J gene: TRBJ1-1
CDR3 protein: CASSPQEGDNVAFF
CDR3 DNA: TGTGCCAGCAGCCCCCAAGAGGGAGACAACGTAGCTTTCTTT

V gene: TRBV27
CDR3 length: 13
clone size: .
D gene: .
J gene: TRBJ1-1
CDR3 protein: CASSRAGNTEAFF
CDR3 DNA: TGTGCCAGCAGTAGGGCGGGGAACACTGAAGCTTTCTTT

V gene: TRBV6-6
CDR3 length: 15
clone size: once
D gene: TRBD1
J gene: TRBJ1-1
CDR3 protein: CASSGTGTGRTRAFF
CDR3 DNA: TGTGCCAGCAGTGGAACCGGGACAGGGAGGACGAGGGCTTTCTTT

V gene: TRBV7-9
CDR3 length: 15
clone size: .
D gene: TRBD1
J gene: TRBJ1-1
CDR3 protein: CASSAQQGASTEAFF
CDR3 DNA: TGTGCCAGCAGCGCGCAACAGGGGGCTAGCACTGAAGCTTTCTTT

V gene: TRBV7-9
CDR3 length: 16
clone size: .
D gene: .
J gene: TRBJ1-1
CDR3 protein: CASTQRGSEFGTEAFF
CDR3 DNA: TGTGCCAGCACCCAACGGGGATCCGAATTTGGGACTGAAGCTTTCTTT

V gene: TRBV6-1
CDR3 length: 18
clone size: .
D gene: .
J gene: TRBJ2-1
CDR3 protein: CASSELTGSHSSYNEQFF
CDR3 DNA: TGTGCCAGCAGTGAACTTACAGGGTCCCATAGCTCCTACAATGAGCAGTTCTTC

V gene: TRBV28
CDR3 length: 12
clone size: .
D gene: .
J gene: TRBJ1-1
CDR3 protein: CASSFVRGEAFF
CDR3 DNA: TGTGCCAGCAGTTTTGTAAGGGGTGAAGCTTTCTTT

V gene: TRBV28
CDR3 length: 14
clone size: .
D gene: .
J gene: TRBJ1-3
CDR3 protein: CASSPHGGGNTIYF
CDR3 DNA: TGTGCCAGCAGTCCCCATGGGGGTGGAAACACCATATATTTT

V gene: TRBV19
CDR3 length: 18
clone size: .
D gene: TRBD1
J gene: TRBJ1-2
CDR3 protein: CASSIVRGGGGAYYGYTF
CDR3 DNA: TGTGCCAGTAGTATAGTAAGAGGCGGAGGGGGCGCATATTATGGCTACACCTTC

V gene: TRBV12-3/TRBV12-4
CDR3 length: 12
clone size: .
D gene: .
J gene: TRBJ1-1
CDR3 protein: CASNALGTEAFF
CDR3 DNA: TGTGCCAGCAACGCCCTCGGGACAGAAGCTTTCTTT

V gene: TRBV11-2
CDR3 length: 14
clone size: once
D gene: .
J gene: TRBJ1-1
CDR3 protein: CASSLANRNTEAFF
CDR3 DNA: TGTGCCAGCAGCTTAGCTAACAGGAACACTGAAGCTTTCTTT

V gene: TRBV5-4
CDR3 length: 14
clone size: .
D gene: TRBD1
J gene: TRBJ2-7
CDR3 protein: CASSVDRGQNRNYF
CDR3 DNA: TGTGCCAGCAGCGTGGACAGGGGGCAAAATAGGAATTACTTC

V gene: TRBV5-4
CDR3 length: 17
clone size: .
D gene: TRBD1
J gene: TRBJ1-2
CDR3 protein: CASSPGGLTGTNYGYTF
CDR3 DNA: TGTGCCAGCAGCCCAGGGGGTCTGACAGGGACTAACTATGGCTACACCTTC

V gene: TRBV6-2/TRBV6-3
CDR3 length: 12
clone size: .
D gene: .
J gene: TRBJ1-1
CDR3 protein: CASSPLYTEAFF
CDR3 DNA: TGTGCCAGCAGTCCCCTATACACTGAAGCTTTCTTT

V gene: TRBV10-3
CDR3 length: 16
clone size: .
D gene: TRBD1
J gene: TRBJ1-1
CDR3 protein: CAISATPTGVNTEAFF
CDR3 DNA: TGTGCCATCAGTGCAACTCCGACAGGGGTAAACACTGAAGCTTTCTTT

V gene: TRBV28
CDR3 length: 13
clone size: few
D gene: TRBD1
J gene: TRBJ1-2
CDR3 protein: CASSYGQGEGYTF
CDR3 DNA: TGTGCCAGCAGTTATGGACAGGGGGAAGGCTACACCTTC